In its sample, the clone carrying this T cell receptor (beta chain) was seen many times. The record originates from a study of T cell repertoires in cytomegalovirus infection. Each CDR3 protein is one row after TCRdb ran MiXCR on the reads. The sample lists approximately 500,000 distinct CDR3 sequences; roughly 12% were seen once. V gave up 6 bases and J gave up 4 bases, with 7 bases separating them. The CDR3 is made up of 12 amino acids. Germline CDR1 is MDHEN and CDR2 is SYDVKM. Sequenced material: PBMCs. This chain links TRBV28 with TRBJ1-5; D gene uncertain. This TCR was sampled from a human donor in good health (CMV status not recorded). Some clones in this sample may be carry-over from other donors' samples. CDR3 sequence reads: CASRIGNQPQHF. Written as DNA, the CDR3 is TGTGCCAGCAGAATCGGGAATCAGCCCCAGCATTTT.